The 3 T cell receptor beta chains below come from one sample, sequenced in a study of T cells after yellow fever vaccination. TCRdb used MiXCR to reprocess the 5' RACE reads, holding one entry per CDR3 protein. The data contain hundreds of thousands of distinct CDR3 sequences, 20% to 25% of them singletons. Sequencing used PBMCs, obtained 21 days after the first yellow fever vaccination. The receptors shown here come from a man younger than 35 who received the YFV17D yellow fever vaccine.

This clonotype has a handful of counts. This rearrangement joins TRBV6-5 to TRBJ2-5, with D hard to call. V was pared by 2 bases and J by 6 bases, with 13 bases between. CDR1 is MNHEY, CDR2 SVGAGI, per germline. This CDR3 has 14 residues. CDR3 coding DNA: TGTGCCAGCAGTTACGAACCAGGTCGTAAGACCCAGTACTTC. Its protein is CASSYEPGRKTQYF.

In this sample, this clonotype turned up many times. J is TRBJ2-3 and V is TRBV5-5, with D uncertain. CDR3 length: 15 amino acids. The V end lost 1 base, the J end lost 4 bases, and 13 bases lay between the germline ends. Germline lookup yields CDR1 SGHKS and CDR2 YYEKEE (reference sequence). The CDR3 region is CASSLNRIRSDTQYF. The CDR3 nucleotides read TGTGCCAGCAGCTTGAACAGAATAAGATCAGATACGCAGTATTTT.

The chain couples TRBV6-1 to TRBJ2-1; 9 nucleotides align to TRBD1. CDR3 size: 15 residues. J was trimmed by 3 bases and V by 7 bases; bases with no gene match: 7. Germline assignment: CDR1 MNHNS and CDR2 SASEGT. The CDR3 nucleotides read TGTGCCAGCAACCTAGGGACAGGGAACTACAATGAGCAGTTCTTC. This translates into CASNLGTGNYNEQFF.